These 19 T cell receptor beta chains were sequenced from one sample in a study of cytomegalovirus exposure and HLA in healthy donors. The PCR used 60 Vbeta and 13 Jbeta primers. Assay used: immunoSEQ multiplex PCR; TCRdb lists only in-frame clones, some missing. Among 180,000 or so clones, approximately 86% were seen once, and the ten largest hold roughly 0.33%. Sample: PBMCs. The receptor source for this set is a woman aged 25 to 45 in good health and CMV-seronegative.

The count of this clone is one. V and J are TRBV5-4 and TRBJ2-3, with no clear D. The CDR3 length is 15 residues. V dropped 3 bases and J dropped 0 bases, with 11 bases sitting between them. Germline lookup yields CDR1 SGHNT and CDR2 YYREEE (reference sequence). In DNA, the CDR3 is TGTGCCAGCAGCTCTACGTACGGTAGCACAGATACGCAGTATTTT. Encoded protein: CASSSTYGSTDTQYF.

Here the CDR3 reads CASSSRDWTYEQYF. The CDR3 nucleotides are TGTGCCAGCAGCTCTCGGGACTGGACCTACGAGCAGTACTTC. The chain carries TRBV13 and TRBJ2-7; the D gene is possibly TRBD2 (6 bases). Trimming pared 4 bases from V and 2 bases from J, leaving 12 bases between. Germline CDR1 reads PRHDT; CDR2 reads FYEKMQ (reference sequence). The CDR3 sequence is 14 residues long.

The rearrangement uses TRBV13 and TRBJ2-1, with D tentatively TRBD1 (6 bases). CDR1 PRHDT and CDR2 FYEKMQ come from the germline V gene (reference sequence). V gave up 4 bases and J gave up 4 bases, with 8 bases separating them. The CDR3 sequence is 13 residues long. The CDR3 here is CASSSQGYNEQFF. The CDR3 DNA is TGTGCCAGCAGCTCACAGGGATACAATGAGCAGTTCTTC. Full variable domain (remainder filled in from reference TRBV13 and TRBJ2-1): AAGVIQSPRHLIKEKRETATLKCYPIPRHDTVYWYQQGPGQDPQFLISFYEKMQSDKGSIPDRFSAQQFSDYHSELNMSSLELGDSALYFCASSSQGYNEQFFGPGTRLTVL.

The V gene is TRBV29-1, the J gene TRBJ2-5; TRBD2 might be the D (5 bases). The CDR3 sequence is 13 residues long. V lost 7 bases, J lost 5 bases, and 17 bases lay in between. In germline, CDR1 is SQVTM, CDR2 ANQGSEA. The CDR3 sequence is CSGQLRDFETQYF. CDR3 coding DNA: TGCAGCGGCCAACTGAGGGATTTCGAGACCCAGTACTTC.

The chain couples TRBV6-6 to TRBJ1-2; maybe TRBD1 (6 bases). This CDR3 has 13 residues. In germline, CDR1 is MNHNY, CDR2 SVGAGI (reference sequence). The ends were cut back, 5 bases at V and 4 bases at J, with 11 bases in the middle. The DNA of the CDR3 is TGTGCCAGCAGTCCTACAGGGCGCTATGGCTACACCTTC. As protein: CASSPTGRYGYTF.

On this clone itself: The same CDR3 also results from other DNA sequences found in this sample. V and J are TRBV19 and TRBJ2-1, with D tentatively TRBD2 (5 bases). The germline gives CDR1 LNHDA, CDR2 SQIVND (reference sequence). V was cut by 3 bases and J by 1 base, with 10 bases left in between. The length of the CDR3 is 15 residues. CDR3 amino acids: CASSIGTGSYNEQFF. For the CDR3, the DNA is TGTGCCAGTAGTATCGGAACGGGATCCTACAATGAGCAGTTCTTC.

The chain carries TRBV7-9 and TRBJ2-5, with a weak D call TRBD1 (5 bases). CDR1 and CDR2 (germline): SEHNR, FQNEAQ (reference sequence). V was trimmed by 1 base and J by 5 bases, leaving 8 bases between them. This CDR3 is built from 13 residues. The CDR3 region has the DNA TGTGCCAGCAGCTTAGTAGGGGATGAGACCCAGTACTTC. Protein product: CASSLVGDETQYF.

The chain recombines TRBV25-1 with TRBJ1-2; no reliable D call. V was cut by 4 bases and J by 8 bases, with 11 bases left in between. CDR1 and CDR2 from the germline V gene are MGHDK and SYGVNS. The CDR3 consists of 12 residues. The CDR3 region is CASSVVGSGYTF. In DNA, the CDR3 is TGTGCCAGCAGTGTTGTAGGGAGCGGCTACACCTTC.

This clone has just a few counts. This chain connects TRBV4-1 to TRBJ1-1; 9 nucleotides line up with TRBD1. With V trimmed by 0 bases and J by 4 bases, 6 bases remained unmatched. The germline CDR1 and CDR2 sequences are MGHRA and YSYEKL. CDR3 size: 16 residues. The CDR3 sequence: CASSQDRGQGITEAFF. In nucleotides, the CDR3 is TGCGCCAGCAGCCAAGATCGGGGACAGGGAATCACTGAAGCTTTCTTT.

V and J are TRBV5-1 and TRBJ2-1; TRBD1 matches 10 bases. The germline CDR1 and CDR2 sequences are SGHRS and YFSETQ. The CDR3 is made up of 16 amino acids. The junction had 4 bases not matched to a gene; V was cut back by 0 bases and J by 4 bases. The CDR3 sequence: CASSLGTGGGYNEQFF. The CDR3 nucleotides are TGCGCCAGCAGCTTGGGGACAGGGGGAGGTTACAATGAGCAGTTCTTC.

V is TRBV28 and J is TRBJ1-2; D ambiguous. CDR1 is MDHEN and CDR2 is SYDVKM in the germline V gene. This CDR3 is 14 amino acids long. V lost 7 bases, J lost 5 bases, and 17 bases lay in between. The CDR3, as DNA: TGTGCCAGCATCCCCGACACCCAAATATATGGCTACACCTTC. Its translation is CASIPDTQIYGYTF.

The rearrangement joins TRBV11-2 to TRBJ2-1, with 7 bases that match TRBD2. The ends lost 8 bases at V and 7 bases at J; junction bases unmatched: 14. Germline lookup yields CDR1 SGHAT and CDR2 FQNNGV. The CDR3 spans 15 residues. CDR3 bases: TGTGCCAGCTCGCCCCCGAGCGGGACTGGGAATGAGCAGTTCTTC. Amino acids: CASSPPSGTGNEQFF.

The gene calls are TRBV5-4 and TRBJ2-1, with TRBD1 as a possible D gene (6 bases). CDR1 is SGHNT and CDR2 is YYREEE in the germline V gene (reference sequence). The CDR3 contains 17 residues. The V and J ends lost 3 bases and 0 bases respectively, with 16 bases between them. The CDR3 is CASSSMATGGSYNEQFF. CDR3 DNA: TGTGCCAGCAGCTCGATGGCGACAGGTGGCTCCTACAATGAGCAGTTCTTC.

The V call is TRBV19, the J call TRBJ2-3, with 10 bases that match TRBD2. This CDR3 spans 15 amino acids. Trimming removed 3 bases from V and 6 bases from J; junction bases left unmatched: 6. Germline V CDR1 and CDR2: LNHDA, SQIVND (reference sequence). This CDR3 reads CASSISSGSMDTQYF. The CDR3 bases are TGTGCCAGTAGTATTTCTAGCGGGAGCATGGATACGCAGTATTTT.

Here the CDR3 reads CASSLGTSGGARYEQYF. The CDR3 DNA follows: TGTGCCAGCAGCCTAGGGACTAGCGGGGGGGCTCGGTACGAGCAGTACTTC. This sequence joins TRBV7-6 and TRBJ2-7; 16 bases are a match to TRBD2. Losses at the gene ends were 5 bases for V and 4 bases for J; bases not matched to a gene: 8. The CDR3 has 17 amino acids. CDR1 and CDR2 from the germline V gene are SGHVS and FNYEAQ.

In its sample, this clone was seen once. V gene TRBV28 combines with J gene TRBJ1-2, with D unclear. This CDR3 is 14 amino acids long. CDR1 MDHEN and CDR2 SYDVKM come from the germline V gene. Trimming removed 3 bases at V and 4 bases at J, with 12 bases between. CDR3 amino acids: CASSFGSSGYGYTF. CDR3 in DNA: TGTGCCAGCAGTTTTGGGAGTTCCGGCTATGGCTACACCTTC.

The chain joins TRBV30 to TRBJ2-5; D is uncertain. Trimming took off 3 bases at V and 0 bases at J, with 11 bases between the two ends. There are 14 residues in the CDR3. CDR1 and CDR2 from the germline V gene are GTSNPN and SVGIG (reference sequence). CDR3 DNA: TGTGCCTGGAGGCAAGTTGCGTACCAAGAGACCCAGTACTTC. Translated, it gives CAWRQVAYQETQYF. The full variable domain, with the rest looked up from reference TRBV30 and TRBJ2-5, is SQTIHQWPATLVQPVGSPLSLECTVEGTSNPNLYWYRQAAGRGLQLLFYSVGIGQISSEVPQNLSASRPQDRQFILSSKKLLLSDSGFYLCAWRQVAYQETQYFGPGTRLLVL.

This clone came up a few times. This chain's CDR3 is CASSFLSGADEQFF. DNA for the CDR3: TGTGCCAGCAGTTTTCTTAGCGGGGCGGATGAGCAGTTCTTC. J is TRBJ2-1 and V is TRBV2, with TRBD2 identical over 8 bases. Trimming took 5 bases from V and 8 from J; bases not matched to a gene: 8. The CDR3 has 14 amino acids. The germline V gene has CDR1 SNHLY and CDR2 FYNNEI. Looking up the rest from reference TRBV2 and TRBJ2-1 gives the full variable domain: EPEVTQTPSHQVTQMGQEVILRCVPISNHLYFYWYRQILGQKVEFLVSFYNNEISEKSEIFDDQFSVERPDGSNFTLKIRSTKLEDSAMYFCASSFLSGADEQFFGPGTRLTVL.

The chain carries TRBV19 and TRBJ1-5, with a tentative D call TRBD1 (5 bases). Between the trimmed V and J ends, which lost 4 bases and 3 bases, there was a span of 10 bases. CDR1 is LNHDA and CDR2 is SQIVND in the germline V gene (reference sequence). The CDR3 is 14 amino acids. The CDR3 sequence: CASSKGVTNQPQHF. The CDR3, as DNA: TGTGCCAGTAGTAAAGGGGTAACCAATCAGCCCCAGCATTTT.